Here is one T cell receptor beta chain with its context. Its specific antigen is unknown. No base quality information exists; no much larger clone differs at one position. Flow cytometry had shown CD8+CD57+ cell expansion in the patients selected for sequencing. Every patient had severe acquired aplastic anemia, diagnosed using the International Study of Aplastic Anemia and Agranulocytosis and Camitta criteria. No patient had received any therapy when blood was sampled. The study deep-sequenced TCR repertoires of sorted CD4+ and CD8+ blood T cells from severe aplastic anemia patients and healthy subjects. Patients were enrolled under clinicaltrials.gov protocols 00001620, 01623167, 00001397, 00071045, 00081523 and 00961064 in the USA. Ficoll-Paque density gradient centrifugation was used to isolate peripheral blood mononuclear cells. Before DNA extraction, CD4+ and CD8+ T cells were sorted with FACS or magnetic beads.

Genomic DNA served as template for TCR beta VDJ combination and CDR3 sequence profiling. TCR repertoire sequencing was run on an Illumina HiSeq 2000. Regarding the original processing steps: TRBV/TRBJ rearrangement plots, CDR3 size and DJ length profiles, and Simpson's diversity index were used to assess repertoires. The most abundant DNA sequence in the deep sequencing data was taken as the immunodominant clone. CDR3 amino acid sequences were checked for sharing across subjects and were also compared against the VDJdb database and published repertoires. TCRdb cleaned the public reads at Q25 with fastp, built clones with MiXCR and kept in-frame beta chains. Here each entry gathers all rows of one CDR3 protein and keeps the most common genes and DNA. The V and J calls, along with clone size, are taken from TCRdb and not from the paper's own processing. A total of approximately 250,000 distinct CDR3 sequences appear in this sample, around 82% of them only once. The top ten clonotypes cover 40% to 50% of the sample.

This record belongs to a study of CD8+CD57+ T cells in acquired aplastic anemia (dated by TCRdb to 2016 to 2019). In the study overall: Extracted DNA from sorted CD4+ and CD8+ cells averaged approximately 3 ug, ranging from 0.2 to 27.4 ug. CD8+CD57+ expansion was defined as a frequency above the mean frequency observed in healthy subjects. What the work shows at the level of the full study, not this receptor alone: Fewer than 35 CD8+ CDR3 sequences were found to be shared between patients and controls, but these sequences appeared to be highly expressed in patients and within the immunodominant clones of the patients. No significant difference in CD8+ Simpson's diversity was found between patients and healthy controls (P=0.060).

Trimming removed 2 bases from V and 13 bases from J; the gene matches leave 5 bases unexplained. Spanning cysteine to phenylalanine, the CDR3 consists of 13 amino acids. CDR3 DNA only is kept here, 39 bases in frame from base 1. CDR1 and CDR2 are read off the germline V gene as SGHRS and YFSETQ. This receptor was taken from a human donor with aplastic anemia. Rearrangement joined TRBV5-1 to TRBJ1-6; TRBD1 matches 8 bases in the middle. Sequenced sample: sorted CD4+, CD8+, or CD8+CD57+ T cells (not recorded which) from PBMCs. The DNA is as follows: TGCGCCAGCAGCTTAGACAGGGGTAGCCCCCTCCACTTT. Translated, it gives CASSLDRGSPLHF.